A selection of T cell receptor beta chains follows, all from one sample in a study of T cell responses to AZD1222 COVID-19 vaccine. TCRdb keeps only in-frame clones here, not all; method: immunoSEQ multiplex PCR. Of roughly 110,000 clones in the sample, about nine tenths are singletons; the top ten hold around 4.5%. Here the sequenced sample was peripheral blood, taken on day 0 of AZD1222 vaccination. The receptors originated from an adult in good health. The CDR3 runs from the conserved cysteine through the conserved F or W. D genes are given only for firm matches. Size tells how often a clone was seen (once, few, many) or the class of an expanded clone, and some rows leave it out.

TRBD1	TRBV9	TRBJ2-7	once	CASSPGTGVYEQYF	TGTGCCAGCAGCCCCGGGACAGGGGTATACGAGCAGTACTTC
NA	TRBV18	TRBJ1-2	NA	CASSPFQQNYGYTF	TGTGCCAGCTCACCCTTCCAGCAGAACTATGGCTACACCTTC
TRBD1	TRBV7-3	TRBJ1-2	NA	CASSLGQGFQPNYGYTF	TGTGCCAGCAGCTTAGGACAGGGCTTCCAACCTAACTATGGCTACACCTTC
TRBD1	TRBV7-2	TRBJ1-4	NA	CASSLGTATNEKLFF	TGTGCCAGCAGCTTGGGGACAGCAACTAATGAAAAACTGTTTTTT
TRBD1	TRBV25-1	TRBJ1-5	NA	CASSERDRVGQPQHF	TGTGCCAGCAGTGAAAGGGACAGGGTTGGGCAGCCCCAGCATTTT
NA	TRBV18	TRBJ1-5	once	CASSPPTDNQPQHF	TGTGCCAGCTCACCACCGACAGACAATCAGCCCCAGCATTTT
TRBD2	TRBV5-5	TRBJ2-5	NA	CASSLVGLVVETQYF	TGTGCCAGCAGCTTGGTGGGACTAGTAGTGGAGACCCAGTACTTC
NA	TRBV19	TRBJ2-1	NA	CASSLYNEQFF	TGTGCCAGTAGCCTTTACAATGAGCAGTTCTTC
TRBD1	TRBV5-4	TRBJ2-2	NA	CASSLGGQGGTGELFF	TGTGCCAGCAGCTTGGGTGGACAGGGGGGGACCGGGGAGCTGTTTTTT
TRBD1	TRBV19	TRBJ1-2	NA	CASRGQENYGYTF	TGTGCCAGTAGGGGACAGGAAAACTATGGCTACACCTTC
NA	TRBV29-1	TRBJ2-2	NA	CSVERGYTGELFF	TGCAGCGTTGAGCGCGGCTACACCGGGGAGCTGTTTTTT
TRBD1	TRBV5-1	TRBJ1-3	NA	CASSKTGGGNTIYF	TGCGCCAGCAGCAAGACAGGGGGCGGAAACACCATATATTTT
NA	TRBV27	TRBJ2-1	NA	CASSLTSIPHNEQFF	TGTGCCAGCAGCCTGACTAGTATCCCCCACAATGAGCAGTTCTTC
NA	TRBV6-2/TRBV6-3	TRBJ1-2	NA	CASSYHRETNYGYTF	TGTGCCAGCAGTTACCACCGGGAAACTAACTATGGCTACACCTTC
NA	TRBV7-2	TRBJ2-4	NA	CASSPRVGSDIQYF	TGTGCCAGCAGCCCCCGAGTGGGGTCGGACATTCAGTACTTC
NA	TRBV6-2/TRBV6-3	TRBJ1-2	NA	CASSTPSMGSGYTF	TGTGCCAGCAGTACCCCCTCGATGGGAAGTGGCTACACCTTC
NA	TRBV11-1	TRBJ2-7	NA	CASQRGITYEQYF	TGTGCCAGCCAGAGGGGGATCACCTACGAGCAGTACTTC
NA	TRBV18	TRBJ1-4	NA	CASSPPGHENEKLFF	TGTGCCAGCTCTCCCCCGGGACACGAAAATGAAAAACTGTTTTTT
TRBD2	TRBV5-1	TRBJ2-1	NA	CASSLDSGEDNEQFF	TGCGCCAGCAGCTTGGATAGCGGGGAGGACAATGAGCAGTTCTTC
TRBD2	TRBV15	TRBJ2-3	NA	CATSVRAGSTDTQYF	TGTGCCACCAGCGTACGAGCGGGATCCACAGATACGCAGTATTTT
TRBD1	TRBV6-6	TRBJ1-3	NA	CASSLYPRDRWTGNTIYF	TGTGCCAGCAGTCTATACCCAAGGGACAGGTGGACTGGAAACACCATATATTTT
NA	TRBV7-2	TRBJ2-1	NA	CASSLRLVFNEQFF	TGTGCCAGCTCCCTTAGGCTAGTTTTCAATGAGCAGTTCTTC
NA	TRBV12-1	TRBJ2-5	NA	CASSPPGGRAQETQYF	TGTGCCAGCAGCCCGCCTGGCGGGAGGGCCCAAGAGACCCAGTACTTC
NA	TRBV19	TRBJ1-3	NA	CASRPNSGNTIYF	TGTGCCAGTAGACCGAACTCTGGAAACACCATATATTTT
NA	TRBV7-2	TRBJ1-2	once	CASSLVREGYGYTF	TGTGCCAGCAGCTTAGTAAGGGAGGGGTATGGCTACACCTTC
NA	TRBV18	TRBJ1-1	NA	CASSPRGRGPTRENTEAFF	TGTGCCAGCTCACCACGTGGGAGGGGACCAACACGGGAGAACACTGAAGCTTTCTTT
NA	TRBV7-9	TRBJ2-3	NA	CASSLAPQGEGDTQYF	TGTGCCAGCAGCTTGGCGCCACAGGGGGAGGGAGATACGCAGTATTTT
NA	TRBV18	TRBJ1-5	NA	CASSPSNQPQHF	TGTGCCAGCTCACCATCGAATCAGCCCCAGCATTTT
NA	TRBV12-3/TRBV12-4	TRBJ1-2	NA	CASSLVLADGYTF	TGTGCCAGCAGTTTGGTACTAGCGGATGGCTACACCTTC
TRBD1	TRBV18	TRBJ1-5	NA	CASSLMDRVPQPQHF	TGTGCCAGCTCACTTATGGACAGGGTGCCGCAGCCCCAGCATTTT
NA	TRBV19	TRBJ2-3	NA	CASKVRTSTDTQYF	TGTGCCAGTAAGGTCCGGACTAGCACAGATACGCAGTATTTT
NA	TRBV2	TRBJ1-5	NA	CASSEHQPPRPQHF	TGTGCCAGCAGTGAGCACCAGCCCCCACGGCCCCAGCATTTT
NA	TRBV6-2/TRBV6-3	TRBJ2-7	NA	CASSYSGSSYEQYF	TGTGCCAGCAGTTACAGCGGGTCCTCCTACGAGCAGTACTTC
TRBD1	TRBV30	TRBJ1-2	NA	CAWSRDRDSYGYTF	TGTGCCTGGAGCCGGGACAGGGATTCTTATGGCTACACCTTC
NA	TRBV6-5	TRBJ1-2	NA	CASSYGGQSYGYTF	TGTGCCAGCAGTTACGGGGGGCAGAGCTATGGCTACACCTTC
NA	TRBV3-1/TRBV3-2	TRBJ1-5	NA	CASSQSPNQPQHF	TGTGCCAGCAGCCAATCGCCTAATCAGCCCCAGCATTTT
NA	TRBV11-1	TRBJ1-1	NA	CASSAITEAFF	TGTGCCAGCAGCGCGATCACTGAAGCTTTCTTT
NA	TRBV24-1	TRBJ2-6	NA	CATSDSWGAGANVLTF	TGTGCCACCAGTGATTCTTGGGGTGCTGGGGCCAACGTCCTGACTTTC
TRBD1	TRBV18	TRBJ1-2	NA	CASSPQGALNYGYTF	TGTGCCAGCTCGCCCCAGGGGGCTTTGAACTATGGCTACACCTTC
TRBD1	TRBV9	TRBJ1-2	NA	CASAPRGQSYGYTF	TGTGCCAGCGCACCCAGGGGGCAGAGCTATGGCTACACCTTC
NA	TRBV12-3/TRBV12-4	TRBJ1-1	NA	CASTLRGRTEAFF	TGTGCCAGCACCCTGCGGGGAAGGACTGAAGCTTTCTTT
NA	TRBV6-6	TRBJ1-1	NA	CASSYPANPHTEAFF	TGTGCCAGCAGTTACCCCGCAAATCCCCACACTGAAGCTTTCTTT
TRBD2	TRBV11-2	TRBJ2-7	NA	CASRAFWTSGHEQYF	TGTGCCAGCAGGGCCTTTTGGACTAGCGGCCACGAGCAGTACTTC
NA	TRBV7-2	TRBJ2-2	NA	CASVGGTNTGELFF	TGTGCCAGTGTAGGCGGAACGAACACCGGGGAGCTGTTTTTT
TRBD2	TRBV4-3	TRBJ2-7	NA	CASSQGTSRTYEQYF	TGCGCCAGCAGCCAAGGGACTAGCCGAACCTACGAGCAGTACTTC
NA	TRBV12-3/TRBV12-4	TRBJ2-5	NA	CASSLGETQYF	TGTGCCAGCAGTTTGGGGGAGACCCAGTACTTC
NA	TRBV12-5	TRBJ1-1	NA	CASLGRGWEAFF	TGTGCTAGTCTTGGGCGAGGCTGGGAAGCTTTCTTT
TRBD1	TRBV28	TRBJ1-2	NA	CASSPDRGYHGYTF	TGTGCCAGCAGCCCGGACAGGGGATACCATGGCTACACCTTC
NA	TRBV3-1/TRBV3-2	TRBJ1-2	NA	CASSQEAEHYGYTF	TGTGCCAGCAGCCAAGAGGCGGAGCACTATGGCTACACCTTC
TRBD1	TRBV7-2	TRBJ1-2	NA	CASSPQTGDGGGYTF	TGTGCCAGCAGCCCACAAACAGGGGACGGTGGAGGCTACACCTTC
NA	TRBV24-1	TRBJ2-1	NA	CATSDVYNEQFF	TGTGCCACCAGTGACGTCTACAATGAGCAGTTCTTC
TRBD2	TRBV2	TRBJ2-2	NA	CASSPGTSEAGELFF	TGTGCCAGCAGTCCCGGGACTAGCGAGGCCGGGGAGCTGTTTTTT
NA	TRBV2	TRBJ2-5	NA	CASRAEAGKETQYF	TGTGCCAGCCGGGCAGAGGCGGGAAAAGAGACCCAGTACTTC
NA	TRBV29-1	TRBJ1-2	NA	CSVDAPVRDNYGYTF	TGCAGCGTTGATGCCCCCGTCCGGGACAACTATGGCTACACCTTC
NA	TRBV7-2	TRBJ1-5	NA	CASSSRVNQPQHF	TGTGCCAGCAGCTCCAGGGTAAATCAGCCCCAGCATTTT
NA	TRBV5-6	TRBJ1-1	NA	CASSLGGPTEAFF	TGTGCCAGCAGCTTGGGGGGACCAACTGAAGCTTTCTTT
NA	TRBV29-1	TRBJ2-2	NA	CSAPGANTGELFF	TGCAGCGCCCCCGGGGCAAACACCGGGGAGCTGTTTTTT
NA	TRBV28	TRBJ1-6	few	CASSPPGTIAPLHF	TGTGCCAGCAGTCCCCCCGGGACTATTGCTCCCCTCCACTTT
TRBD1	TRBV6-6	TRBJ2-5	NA	CASSYTGVGTQYF	TGTGCCAGCAGTTACACAGGGGTGGGGACCCAGTACTTC